A selection of T cell receptor beta chains follows, all from one sample in a study of Tregs in tolerant kidney transplant recipients. Clones were read by immunoSEQ multiplex PCR, and TCRdb kept only the in-frame ones, dropping some. The table lists fewer than 70,000 clones, about 86% of them singletons, with around 5.5% in the top ten. Sample: CD4+ T cells from blood. The receptors were sampled from a human donor in good health. Both conserved end residues are part of each CDR3. A D gene is named only where the DNA matches it firmly. The size of a clone is reported for some rows only, either as once, few or many, or as a class for expanded clones.

V gene	clone size	D gene	J gene	CDR3 protein	CDR3 DNA
TRBV11-3	NA	TRBD2	TRBJ2-1	CASSSRLASYNEQFF	TGTGCCAGCAGCTCCCGACTAGCATCCTACAATGAGCAGTTCTTC
TRBV4-2	NA	TRBD2	TRBJ2-7	CASSQDSGGPYEQYF	TGTGCCAGCAGCCAAGATAGCGGGGGGCCGTACGAGCAGTACTTC
TRBV29-1	NA	TRBD2	TRBJ2-5	CSVDKSGGNQETQYF	TGCAGCGTTGATAAGTCGGGAGGCAACCAAGAGACCCAGTACTTC
TRBV5-4	NA	NA	TRBJ1-5	CASSLDGNPNQPQHF	TGTGCCAGCAGCTTGGACGGGAATCCCAATCAGCCCCAGCATTTT
TRBV7-2	NA	TRBD2	TRBJ2-1	CASRTSGQYNEQFF	TGTGCCAGCAGGACTAGCGGGCAGTACAATGAGCAGTTCTTC
TRBV7-3	NA	TRBD2	TRBJ2-3	CASRRGLAGGKDTQYF	TGTGCCAGCAGACGAGGACTAGCGGGGGGCAAAGATACGCAGTATTTT
TRBV14	NA	TRBD2	TRBJ2-7	CASSQVIEGGSEQYF	TGTGCCAGCAGCCAAGTTATCGAGGGAGGGAGCGAGCAGTACTTC
TRBV19	NA	TRBD2	TRBJ2-1	CASSIDSLPGRRERNNEQFF	TGTGCCAGTAGTATAGATTCTCTCCCGGGTCGGCGGGAGCGGAACAATGAGCAGTTCTTC
TRBV10-3	NA	NA	TRBJ1-1	CAISGGQGNTEAFF	TGTGCCATCAGCGGGGGTCAGGGAAACACTGAAGCTTTCTTT
TRBV19	NA	NA	TRBJ1-2	CASSPRTVYGYTF	TGTGCCAGTAGTCCCCGGACGGTCTATGGCTACACCTTC
TRBV29-1	NA	NA	TRBJ2-7	CSVVPQVGAYEQYF	TGCAGCGTTGTCCCCCAAGTGGGGGCCTACGAGCAGTACTTC
TRBV30	NA	NA	TRBJ2-5	CAWSTGSGETQYF	TGTGCCTGGAGTACCGGGAGCGGGGAGACCCAGTACTTC
TRBV9	NA	TRBD1	TRBJ2-5	CASSVTGMGETQYF	TGTGCCAGCAGCGTGACAGGGATGGGGGAGACCCAGTACTTC
TRBV7-2	NA	NA	TRBJ1-1	CASTQVPGGEAFF	TGTGCCAGCACCCAGGTGCCGGGAGGTGAAGCTTTCTTT
TRBV14	NA	TRBD2	TRBJ2-7	CASSQEWEGSRQYF	TGTGCCAGCAGCCAAGAGTGGGAGGGCTCTAGGCAGTACTTC
TRBV11-3	NA	NA	TRBJ2-6	CASSLVVPPGANVLTF	TGTGCCAGCAGCTTAGTGGTCCCCCCTGGGGCCAACGTCCTGACTTTC
TRBV27	NA	NA	TRBJ2-1	CASSFRGIAEQFF	TGTGCCAGCAGTTTCCGGGGGATTGCTGAGCAGTTCTTC
TRBV11-2	NA	TRBD2	TRBJ2-7	CASSSVAGGFEQYF	TGTGCCAGCAGCTCGGTAGCGGGGGGTTTCGAGCAGTACTTC
TRBV2	NA	NA	TRBJ2-5	CASSGARIGTQYF	TGTGCCAGCAGCGGTGCTAGGATTGGGACCCAGTACTTC
TRBV7-2	NA	NA	TRBJ2-6	CASSRKGAGANVLTF	TGTGCCAGCAGCCGGAAGGGGGCGGGAGCCAACGTCCTGACTTTC
TRBV4-2	NA	TRBD2	TRBJ2-3	CASTQERTSPTDTQYF	TGTGCCAGCACCCAAGAACGGACTAGCCCCACAGATACGCAGTATTTT
TRBV18	NA	NA	TRBJ2-3	CASSRGPGLDTQYF	TGTGCCAGCTCAAGGGGGCCGGGACTTGATACGCAGTATTTT
TRBV30	NA	NA	TRBJ1-2	CAWSTDGNYGYTF	TGTGCCTGGAGTACCGACGGGAACTATGGCTACACCTTC
TRBV29-1	NA	NA	TRBJ1-1	CSVDRLNTEAFF	TGCAGCGTAGACAGGTTGAACACTGAAGCTTTCTTT
TRBV5-1	NA	NA	TRBJ1-1	CASSPRGADMNTEAFF	TGCGCCAGCAGCCCGAGGGGAGCTGACATGAACACTGAAGCTTTCTTT
TRBV9	NA	NA	TRBJ2-1	CASSVGGSGNEQFF	TGTGCCAGCAGCGTAGGAGGGTCCGGCAATGAGCAGTTCTTC
TRBV27	few	NA	TRBJ1-2	CASSFQASGYGYTF	TGTGCCAGCAGTTTTCAGGCCTCGGGGTATGGCTACACCTTC
TRBV12-5	NA	NA	TRBJ1-5	CANRCRGNQPQHF	TGTGCTAATCGCTGCAGGGGCAATCAGCCCCAGCATTTT
TRBV7-2	NA	NA	TRBJ1-3	CASSPSVANTIYF	TGTGCCAGCAGCCCCAGTGTGGCTAACACCATATATTTT
TRBV6-5	NA	TRBD2	TRBJ2-3	CASRRTSPRWDTQYF	TGTGCCAGCAGGCGGACTAGCCCGCGTTGGGATACGCAGTATTTT
TRBV5-1	once	NA	TRBJ1-4	CASSLNEKLFF	TGCGCCAGCAGCTTGAATGAAAAACTGTTTTTT
TRBV5-1	NA	NA	TRBJ2-3	CASTNVGLSTSLGGTDTQYF	TGCGCCAGCACCAATGTCGGGCTTTCCACTTCGTTGGGTGGCACAGATACGCAGTATTTT
TRBV5-4	NA	TRBD1	TRBJ1-3	CASSLGQGKLANTIYF	TGTGCCAGCAGCTTGGGACAGGGCAAACTCGCGAACACCATATATTTT
TRBV18	NA	TRBD1	TRBJ1-3	CASSPYRQGAGNTIYF	TGTGCCAGCTCACCTTATAGACAGGGCGCTGGAAACACCATATATTTT
TRBV5-5	NA	NA	TRBJ1-5	CASSLGGNNQPQHF	TGTGCCAGCAGCCTAGGGGGGAACAATCAGCCCCAGCATTTT
TRBV6-4	once	NA	TRBJ1-5	CASSDIGRDQPQHF	TGTGCCAGCAGTGACATTGGGAGGGATCAGCCCCAGCATTTT
TRBV4-3	NA	NA	TRBJ2-3	CASSQDRVVDTQYF	TGCGCCAGCAGCCAAGATCGGGTCGTAGATACGCAGTATTTT
TRBV7-9	NA	NA	TRBJ1-6	CASSLVGNNSPLHF	TGTGCCAGCAGCTTAGTGGGTAATAATTCACCCCTCCACTTT
TRBV25-1	NA	NA	TRBJ2-2	CATGWGELFF	TGTGCCACCGGGTGGGGGGAGCTGTTTTTT
TRBV11-3	NA	NA	TRBJ2-7	CASSLFSGLEQYF	TGTGCCAGCAGCTTATTTTCGGGGCTCGAGCAGTACTTC
TRBV4-3	NA	NA	TRBJ1-1	CASSYWDGGTEAFF	TGCGCCAGTAGCTACTGGGACGGAGGGACTGAAGCTTTCTTT
TRBV19	many	NA	TRBJ1-5	CASSIKGQSVRYYSNQPQHF	TGTGCCAGTAGTATTAAAGGACAGTCCGTCCGCTACTATAGCAATCAGCCCCAGCATTTT
TRBV19	NA	TRBD1	TRBJ1-3	CASSRRQGNGNTIYF	TGTGCCAGTAGTAGAAGACAGGGAAATGGAAACACCATATATTTT
TRBV28	once	TRBD2	TRBJ2-7	CASSPHDGAGVYEQYF	TGTGCCAGCAGTCCCCATGATGGAGCGGGAGTCTACGAGCAGTACTTC
TRBV18	NA	TRBD1	TRBJ1-1	CASSQIQGDTEAFF	TGTGCCAGCTCACAAATACAGGGGGACACTGAAGCTTTCTTT
TRBV15	NA	TRBD2	TRBJ2-5	CATSHSGRGVQETQYF	TGTGCCACCAGCCATAGCGGGAGAGGGGTCCAAGAGACCCAGTACTTC